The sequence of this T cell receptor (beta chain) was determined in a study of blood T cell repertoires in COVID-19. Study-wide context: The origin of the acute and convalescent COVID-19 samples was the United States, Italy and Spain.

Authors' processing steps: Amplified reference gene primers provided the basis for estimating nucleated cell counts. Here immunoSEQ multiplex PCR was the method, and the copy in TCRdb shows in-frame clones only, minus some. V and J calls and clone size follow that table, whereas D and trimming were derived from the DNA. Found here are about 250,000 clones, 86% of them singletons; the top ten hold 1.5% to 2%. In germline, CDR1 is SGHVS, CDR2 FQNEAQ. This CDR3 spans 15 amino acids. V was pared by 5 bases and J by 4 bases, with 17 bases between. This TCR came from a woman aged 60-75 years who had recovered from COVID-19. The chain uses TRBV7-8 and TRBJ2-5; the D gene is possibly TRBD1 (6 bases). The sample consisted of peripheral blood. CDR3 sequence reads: CASSKQTGFGETQYF. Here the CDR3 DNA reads TGTGCCAGCAGCAAACAAACAGGGTTCGGAGAGACCCAGTACTTC.